The 12 T cell receptor beta chains reported below all come from one sample, sequenced in a study of blood T cell repertoires in COVID-19. TCRdb's table, derived via immunoSEQ multiplex PCR, lists solely in-frame clones and lacks some. The sample records 150,000 to 200,000 clones, roughly 90% being singletons. Sequencing was carried out using PBMCs or T cells enriched from blood (not recorded which). Receptors originate from a young woman who had recovered from COVID-19.

The chain couples TRBV4-1 to TRBJ1-5, with no clear D. CDR3 length equals 18 residues. Germline V gene sequence: CDR1 MGHRA, CDR2 YSYEKL. V lost 1 base and J 5 bases, leaving 21 bases between the germline ends. CDR3 in amino acids: CASSQVNMGFMRDQPQHF. In nucleotides, the CDR3 is TGCGCCAGCAGCCAAGTTAATATGGGTTTTATGAGGGATCAGCCCCAGCATTTT.

The chain is built from TRBV28 and TRBJ2-7; 9 nucleotides align to TRBD1. Germline V gives CDR1 MDHEN, CDR2 SYDVKM. The CDR3 has 16 residues. V lost 5 bases and J lost 5; bases outside the gene matches: 13. For the CDR3, the DNA is TGTGCCAGCAGTACCCTAAAATGGGACAGGGTAGACGAGCAGTACTTC. This codes for CASSTLKWDRVDEQYF.

The chain is built from TRBV6-5 and TRBJ2-1, with 9 bases that match TRBD2. The CDR3 consists of 14 residues. V lost 2 bases, J lost 12 bases, and 8 bases stayed unmatched. Germline CDR1 reads MNHEY; CDR2 reads SVGAGI. The CDR3 region is CASSYTPSGMVQFF. The CDR3 nucleotides are TGTGCCAGCAGTTACACCCCTAGCGGGATGGTGCAGTTCTTC.

The chain couples TRBV5-4 to TRBJ1-2; tentative D call: TRBD1 (6 bases). There are 15 residues in the CDR3. The ends were cut back, 2 bases at V and 7 bases at J, with 18 bases in the middle. Per germline, CDR1 SGHNT and CDR2 YYREEE (reference sequence). DNA for the CDR3: TGTGCCAGCAGCTTATATTCGACAGGACTGGGTGGCTACACCTTC. This translates into CASSLYSTGLGGYTF.

On this clone itself: Other DNA sequences in this sample translate to the same CDR3. The genes are TRBV3-1 (or the pseudogene TRBV3-2) and TRBJ1-6; a weak D match, TRBD1 (6 bases). The germline CDR1 and CDR2 sequences are LGHDT and YNNKEL (reference sequence). The CDR3 sequence is 14 residues long. Trimming pared 1 base from V and 8 bases from J, leaving 9 bases between. CDR3 DNA sequence: TGTGCCAGCAGCCAAGTAACAGGGTATTCACCCCTCCACTTT. This sequence encodes CASSQVTGYSPLHF.

J is TRBJ2-2 and V is TRBV6-5; 7 bases match TRBD2. Germline V gives CDR1 MNHEY, CDR2 SVGAGI. Trimming took 2 bases from V and 8 from J; bases not matched to a gene: 5. This CDR3 is 14 amino acids long. In DNA form, the CDR3 reads TGTGCCAGCAGTTACCAGGCGGGAGCTGGGGAGCTGTTTTTT. Encoded protein: CASSYQAGAGELFF.

The chain joins TRBV4-2 to TRBJ1-3, with D hard to call. The CDR3 has 15 amino acids. The germline CDR1 and CDR2 sequences are LGHNA and YNFKEQ. The V gene lost 2 bases and the J gene lost 0 bases, with 8 bases spanning the gap. The CDR3, as DNA: TGTGCCAGCAGCCAAAACAGCGGCTCTGGAAACACCATATATTTT. Residues: CASSQNSGSGNTIYF.

The rearrangement links TRBV10-2 to TRBJ1-2, with a weak D call TRBD1 (6 bases). Germline V gene sequence: CDR1 WSHSY, CDR2 SAAADI. This CDR3 is built from 13 residues. Trimming removed 7 bases from V and 2 bases from J, with 11 bases in between. CDR3 residues: CASTEGGNYGYTF. For the CDR3, the DNA is TGCGCCAGCACCGAAGGGGGAAACTATGGCTACACCTTC.

The rearrangement links TRBV30 to TRBJ1-5, with 7 bases that match TRBD1. The germline CDR1 and CDR2 sequences are GTSNPN and SVGIG (reference sequence). Trimming took 0 bases from V and 5 from J; bases not matched to a gene: 4. This CDR3 comprises 14 residues. CDR3 DNA: TGTGCCTGGAGTGTAAAACAGGGGCATCAGCCCCAGCATTTT. Its protein product is CAWSVKQGHQPQHF. The variable domain in full, with the rest retrieved from reference TRBV30 and TRBJ1-5, is SQTIHQWPATLVQPVGSPLSLECTVEGTSNPNLYWYRQAAGRGLQLLFYSVGIGQISSEVPQNLSASRPQDRQFILSSKKLLLSDSGFYLCAWSVKQGHQPQHFGDGTRLSIL.

This rearrangement joins TRBV7-9 to TRBJ2-7; TRBD2 agrees at 7 bases. The CDR3 spans 15 residues. J gave up 6 bases and V 5 bases, and 13 bases lay outside the gene matches. Looked up from germline, CDR1 is SEHNR and CDR2 is FQNEAQ (reference sequence). This chain's CDR3 is CASSLREAGRGEQYF. In nucleotides, the CDR3 is TGTGCCAGCAGCCTGAGGGAGGCGGGGAGGGGCGAGCAGTACTTC.

This chain connects TRBV5-4 to TRBJ1-2; no reliable D call. The CDR3 sequence is 15 residues long. From germline, CDR1 is SGHNT and CDR2 YYREEE (reference sequence). The V and J ends lost 4 bases and 7 bases respectively, with 20 bases between them. CDR3: CASSPGSRQDPGYTF. The CDR3 nucleotides are TGTGCCAGCAGCCCGGGATCCCGGCAGGATCCTGGCTACACCTTC. Together with reference TRBV5-4 and TRBJ1-2, the CDR3 gives the full variable domain: ETGVTQSPTHLIKTRGQQVTLRCSSQSGHNTVSWYQQALGQGPQFIFQYYREEENGRGNFPPRFSGLQFPNYSSELNVNALELDDSALYLCASSPGSRQDPGYTFGSGTRLTVV.

The chain recombines TRBV28 with TRBJ1-2, with a weak D call TRBD1 (5 bases). Trimming cost V 11 bases and J 4 bases, with 17 bases left between them. The CDR3 spans 13 residues. In germline, CDR1 is MDHEN, CDR2 SYDVKM. The CDR3 region is CAANDGGGYGYTF. CDR3 nucleotides: TGTGCCGCAAACGATGGGGGAGGCTATGGCTACACCTTC.